One and the same sample provided the 29 T cell receptor beta chains below, sequenced in a study of tumor-infiltrating lymphocytes in primary liver carcinoma. Both RNA and DNA were isolated together from about 20-30 mg of bulk tissue that had not been sorted. Making TCR beta cDNA involved around 500 ng total RNA and a constant-region primer. Libraries of TCR beta came from three nested multiplex PCR rounds with slightly modified ARM-PCR. A C-beta reverse primer was combined with TRBV1-TRBV30 forward primers in the first two PCR rounds, and each round had about 10 cycles. TCRdb recomputed calls from the multiplex PCR reads with MiXCR, one row per CDR3 protein. The sample holds around 56,000 distinct CDR3 sequences, around 64% seen once. The sample was liver tumor tissue from sampling region 2. Subset given: tumor region T2, inferior pole. The receptors come from a man in his forties with primary liver carcinoma and hepatitis B virus infection.

Concerning this clonotype itself: Relative to the germline gene, one junction end is altered; a read error may explain this. The chain links TRBV11-2 to TRBJ2-5; a possible D gene is TRBD2 (6 bases). The germline gives CDR1 SGHAT, CDR2 FQNNGV. CDR3 size: 16 residues. CDR3 DNA: TGTGCCAGCAGCCGAACTCTTGGTGGGGGGAAAGATACCCAGTACTTC. This sequence encodes CASSRTLGGGKDTQYF. The variable domain in full, completed from reference TRBV11-2 and TRBJ2-5, reads EAGVAQSPRYKIIEKRQSVAFWCNPISGHATLYWYQQILGQGPKLLIQFQNNGVVDDSQLPKDRFSAERLKGVDSTLKIQPAKLEDSAVYLCASSRTLGGGKDTQYFGPGTRLLVL.

As for this clonotype: Because the CDR3 is missing its conserved closing phenylalanine or tryptophan, this is likely a read error. The rearrangement joins TRBV6-1 to TRBJ2-1, with no clear D. Deletions cut 5 bases from V and 2 bases from J, with 7 bases between. This CDR3 is 13 amino acids long. CDR1 is MNHNS and CDR2 is SASEGT in the germline V gene. The CDR3 is CASSPSPYNEQFL. The DNA of the CDR3 is TGTGCCAGCAGTCCGAGCCCCTACAATGAGCAGTTCCTC.

Regarding this clonotype: A read error may produce the germline difference seen at one junction end. V gene TRBV11-1 combines with J gene TRBJ2-3, with TRBD2 matching over 8 bases. The germline V gene has CDR1 SGHAT and CDR2 FQDESV (reference sequence). The CDR3 spans 16 residues. CDR3 sequence (DNA): TGTGCCAGCAGCCTCGGGACTAGGACACAAACAGATATGCAGTATTTT. It encodes CASSLGTRTQTDMQYF.

Regarding this clonotype: The junction departs from germline at one end; a sequencing error may be responsible. This chain connects TRBV11-2 to TRBJ2-3, with TRBD1 identical over 8 bases. Germline CDR1 SGHAT, CDR2 FQNNGV. The CDR3 sequence is 15 residues long. This CDR3 reads CASSITTGAIDTRYF. The CDR3 nucleotides read TGTGCCAGCAGCATAACGACAGGGGCGATAGATACGCGGTATTTT.

Concerning this clonotype itself: A read error may account for a junction end that differs from germline. This CDR3 is CASSLDTGGRDEQYF. The CDR3 nucleotides are TGCGCCAGCAGCTTGGATACGGGAGGGAGGGACGAGCAATACTTC. This chain uses TRBV5-1 with TRBJ2-7, with 8 bases fitting TRBD2. The CDR3 is made up of 15 amino acids. Germline V gene lookup returns CDR1 SGHRS and CDR2 YFSETQ.

Remarks on this clonotype: The junction departs from the called germline gene at one end, perhaps through a read error. V is TRBV12-3 or TRBV12-4 and J is TRBJ1-4, with 8 positions matching TRBD1. This CDR3 region has 16 residues. The CDR3 sequence: CASSLQGERVNEELFF. The CDR3 DNA reads TGTGCCAGCAGTCTACAGGGGGAACGCGTAAATGAAGAACTGTTTTTT.

Notes on this clonotype: At one of its ends the junction is not consistent with the germline gene, which may arise from a read error. This sequence joins TRBV4-1 and TRBJ2-1, with D possibly being TRBD2 (5 bases). The CDR3 consists of 15 residues. Germline CDR1 is MGHRA and CDR2 is YSYEKL. The CDR3 is CTSNQARDSYNEQFF. The CDR3 DNA follows: TGCACCAGCAACCAAGCCCGGGACTCCTACAATGAGCAGTTCTTC.

Notes on this clonotype: The CDR3 end shows no conserved phenylalanine or tryptophan, and so a read error is likely. The chain joins TRBV11-2 to TRBJ2-1; TRBD2 agrees at 7 bases. This CDR3 comprises 15 residues. Germline V gene sequence: CDR1 SGHAT, CDR2 FQNNGV. V lost 5 bases, J lost 10 bases, and 14 bases stayed unmatched. In DNA, the CDR3 is TGTGCCAGCAGCCCCCAGTGGGAGGGATTGGGCGAGCAGTTCTTA. Encoded protein: CASSPQWEGLGEQFL.

With regard to this clonotype: Possible read error: a much larger clone is one base away. The final CDR3 position lacks the conserved phenylalanine or tryptophan, pointing to a likely read error. The genes are TRBV11-2 and TRBJ2-5; the D call may be TRBD1 or TRBD2 (6 bases each). Trimming took 0 bases from V and 7 from J, leaving 18 bases between them. The germline gives CDR1 SGHAT, CDR2 FQNNGV. This CDR3 spans 16 amino acids. The CDR3 nucleotides are TGTGCCAGCAGCTTAGATCGGTTAGGAGGGGGTGGGACCCAGTACTAC. It yields the protein CASSLDRLGGGGTQYY.

This clonotype occurred once. One end of the junction fails to match germline, which may point to a read error. The chain carries TRBV6-1 and TRBJ2-7; the match to TRBD2 covers 8 bases. The CDR3 loop spans 16 amino acids. Germline-derived CDR1 and CDR2 are MNHNS and SASEGT. The CDR3 region has the DNA TGTGCCAGCAGTCCCCCGGCACTGGCGGGAGGCGACGAGCAGTATTTC. It codes for CASSPPALAGGDEQYF.

This clonotype came up a few times. The conserved final phenylalanine or tryptophan is absent from the CDR3, which likely points to a read error. The limits of the CDR3 on the DNA are not certain, so only TCRdb's listed CDR3 is given. V gene TRBV10-3 combines with J gene TRBJ2-7; TRBD2, the D gene given by the table, was not confirmed from the DNA. Germline CDR1 is ENHRY and CDR2 is SYGVKD. The CDR3 numbers 19 amino acids, ends counted. CDR3 in amino acids: CAITKRSGLAGGFSYEQYS.

The chain carries TRBV29-1 and TRBJ2-3; maybe TRBD2 (7 bases). Germline V lookup: CDR1 SQVTM, CDR2 ANQGSEA. The CDR3 runs to 13 residues. CDR3 nucleotides: TGCAACGTACGGACGGGGGGCGGAGATACGCAGTATTTT. Encoded protein: CNVRTGGGDTQYF.

The chain employs TRBV4-1 and TRBJ2-7; 10 bases are a match to TRBD1. This CDR3 spans 14 amino acids. V lost 8 bases, J lost 6 bases, and 10 bases stayed unmatched. CDR1 and CDR2 (germline): MGHRA, YSYEKL. CDR3 sequence reads: CASDQGDRGGEQYF. In nucleotides, the CDR3 is TGCGCCAGCGACCAAGGGGACAGGGGAGGCGAGCAGTACTTC.

In regard to this clonotype: A read error may produce the germline difference seen at one junction end. This chain uses TRBV4-2 with TRBJ2-3, with TRBD2 matching over 10 bases. Looked up from germline, CDR1 is LGHNA and CDR2 is YNFKEQ. The CDR3 sequence is 18 residues long. CDR3 in DNA: TGTGCCACCAGCCAAGTGGCGCTTCTAGCGGGAGAGACAGATACTCAGTATTTT. It is translated as CATSQVALLAGETDTQYF.

Worth noting for this clonotype: The junction departs from germline at one end; a sequencing error may be responsible. The genes are TRBV29-1 and TRBJ2-1; D possibly corresponds to TRBD2 (5 bases). Germline V gene sequence: CDR1 SQVTM, CDR2 ANQGSEA. This CDR3 spans 13 amino acids. CDR3 sequence reads: CRAEPDYYNEQLF. As DNA, the CDR3 is TGCAGGGCCGAGCCTGACTATTACAATGAGCAGTTATTC.

The rearrangement joins TRBV11-2 to TRBJ2-5; 8 nucleotides line up with TRBD2. The CDR3 is 16 residues long. Germline V gene sequence: CDR1 SGHAT, CDR2 FQNNGV. The CDR3 nucleotides are TGTGACAACAGTCAAACTCCTGGCGGGGGGAGAGAGACCCAGTACTTC. Its translation is CDNSQTPGGGRETQYF.

About this clonotype itself: The junction departs from germline at one end; a sequencing error may be responsible. The chain is built from TRBV6-5 and TRBJ2-7; 10 nucleotides line up with TRBD1. The CDR3 is made up of 15 amino acids. Per the germline V gene, CDR1 is MNHEY and CDR2 is SVGAGI. CDR3 sequence: CASNWRTGGSYEQYF. CDR3 in DNA: TGTGCCAGCAACTGGAGGACAGGGGGATCCTATGAGCAGTACTTC.

This clonotype was picked up one time. V usage is TRBV11-2 and J usage is TRBJ2-7; possibly TRBD2 for D (7 bases). Germline CDR1 and CDR2: SGHAT and FQNNGV. This CDR3 spans 17 amino acids. The V end lost 6 bases, the J end lost 0 bases, and 21 bases lay between the germline ends. The CDR3 region has the DNA TGTGCCAGCAGACAAGGACTAGGGGGAGGGTGCTCCTACGAGCAGTACTTC. As protein: CASRQGLGGGCSYEQYF.

Concerning this clonotype itself: A read error is possible here, since a much larger clone lies one base away. The CDR3 DNA reads as TGTGCCAGCAGATCGGAGGAGGAGACTGAAGCTCTCTTT. This translates into CASRSEEETEALF. The chain carries TRBV6-5 and TRBJ1-1; D is ambiguous. Looked up from germline, CDR1 is MNHEY and CDR2 is SVGAGI. The CDR3 is 13 residues long.

In the case of this clonotype: The junction differs from germline at one of its ends, possibly a read error. V is TRBV6-1 and J is TRBJ2-1, with D perhaps matching TRBD2 (8 bases). This CDR3 comprises 16 residues. CDR1 and CDR2 from the germline V gene are MNHNS and SASEGT. The CDR3 protein is CAGSEATSVRGREHFF. CDR3 DNA: TGTGCCGGCAGTGAAGCGACTAGCGTGAGGGGGCGGGAGCACTTCTTC.

On this clonotype itself: A read error is likely, as this CDR3 ends without the conserved phenylalanine or tryptophan. The chain links TRBV6-6 to TRBJ2-7, with D possibly TRBD2 on 7 matching bases. The better agreement between TRBJ2-5 and the DNA end casts doubt on the J call. The CDR3 consists of 16 residues. Germline V CDR1 and CDR2: MNHNY, SVGAGI (reference sequence). The CDR3 is CASSTPGGPPQETQYS. Written as DNA, the CDR3 is TGTGCCAGTAGTACCCCCGGGGGGCCACCCCAAGAGACCCAGTACTCC.

About this clonotype itself: The missing conserved phenylalanine or tryptophan at the end of this CDR3 makes a read error likely. This chain joins TRBV6-2 or TRBV6-3 and TRBJ1-5; TRBD1 agrees at 11 bases. Germline CDR1 is MNHEY and CDR2 is SVGEGT. This CDR3 region has 16 residues. The CDR3 sequence: CTSSRGQGVGNQPQHC. The CDR3 DNA reads as TGTACCAGCAGTCGGGGACAGGGGGTTGGCAATCAGCCCCAGCATTGT.

On this clonotype itself: Its ends do not fully match the called genes, so a read error is possible. The chain joins TRBV11-2 to TRBJ2-7, with D possibly matching TRBD2 (5 bases). CDR3 length: 15 amino acids. The V gene's germline CDR1 is SGHAT and CDR2 FQNNGV. The CDR3 reads CASSPSWLAEYEQYF. The CDR3 DNA reads as TGTGCCAGCAGCCCGTCGTGGCTAGCAGAGTACGAACAGTACTTC. The full variable domain, its missing parts supplied by reference TRBV11-2 and TRBJ2-7, is EAGVAQSPRYKIIEKRQSVAFWCNPISGHATLYWYQQILGQGPKLLIQFQNNGVVDDSQLPKDRFSAERLKGVDSTLKIQPAKLEDSAVYLCASSPSWLAEYEQYFGPGTRLTVT.

This clonotype was recorded a few times. This sequence joins TRBV20-1 and TRBJ2-7; 9 bases are shared with TRBD2. CDR1 DFQATT and CDR2 SNEGSKA come from the germline V gene (reference sequence). The length of the CDR3 is 17 residues. Trimming at V came to 1 base and at J to 4 bases, leaving 14 bases not matched to a gene. This chain's CDR3 is CSARVVWGGLALYEQYF. The CDR3 nucleotides read TGCAGTGCTAGAGTCGTTTGGGGGGGACTAGCCCTTTACGAGCAGTACTTC.

About this clonotype itself: A read error is possible here, since a much larger clone lies one base away. The CDR3 loop is CASSLSKEGGNQPQHF. For the CDR3, the DNA is TGTGCCAGCAGTTTGAGCAAGGAGGGAGGGAATCAGCCCCAGCATTTT. The chain is built from TRBV28 and TRBJ1-5, with D unresolved. V shed 3 bases and J shed 4 bases, with 16 bases lying between them. The CDR3 loop spans 16 amino acids. CDR1 MDHEN and CDR2 SYDVKM come from the germline V gene.

Remarks on this clonotype: One end of the junction is discordant with germline, which a read error may explain. V gene TRBV28 combines with J gene TRBJ2-1; D is ambiguous. Germline-derived CDR1 and CDR2 are MDHEN and SYDVKM. The CDR3 extends over 15 amino acids. CDR3 loop: CASSEIKGPDNEQLF. DNA for the CDR3: TGTGCCAGCAGCGAAATTAAGGGCCCGGATAATGAGCAGCTCTTC.

Worth noting for this clonotype: Mismatch with germline at one junction end may stem from a read error. The chain uses TRBV6-1 and TRBJ2-2; D possibly corresponds to TRBD2 (5 bases). Germline values: CDR1 MNHNS, CDR2 SASEGT. CDR3 size: 15 residues. CDR3 nucleotide sequence: TGTGCCAGCAGTGAAGGGTCGCGGCTCGCCGGGGAGCTGTTTTTC. Protein product: CASSEGSRLAGELFF.

This chain links TRBV11-2 with TRBJ1-1; unclear D gene. CDR3 size: 16 residues. CDR1 SGHAT and CDR2 FQNNGV come from the germline V gene. Trimming shortened V by 8 bases and J by 0 bases, and 19 bases separated the two germline ends. The CDR3 coding sequence is TGTGCCAGCCGCCCATCCAAGTGGTTGGTGAACACTGAAGCTTTCTTT. This sequence encodes CASRPSKWLVNTEAFF.

To note about this clonotype: A much more abundant neighbour one base away suggests this may be a read error. The CDR3: CASSYVLLLDTQYF. The DNA for the CDR3 is TGCGCCAGCAGCTATGTCCTCCTATTAGATACGCAGTATTTT. V and J are TRBV5-1 and TRBJ2-3, with no clear D. Germline V gene data show CDR1 as SGHRS and CDR2 as YFSETQ. V was trimmed by 3 bases and J by 5 bases, leaving 13 bases between them. This CDR3 is built from 14 residues.